This T cell receptor (beta chain) was obtained from a study of control samples from healthy donors and cancer patients. This CDR3 region has 13 residues. Germline CDR1 is SGHNT and CDR2 is YYREEE (reference sequence). V was pared by 4 bases and J by 3 bases, with 4 bases of the junction left unmatched. The table came from immunoSEQ multiplex PCR; TCRdb's copy has only in-frame clones and leaves some out. This sample has about 190,000 clones, with around 93% found just once. The genes are TRBV5-4 and TRBJ2-7; 7 bases align to TRBD1. The sample taken for sequencing was blood. The sequence was collected from a man younger than 45 in good health. CDR3 protein: CASSLGQFYEQYF. The CDR3 nucleotides are TGTGCCAGCAGCCTGGGACAGTTCTACGAGCAGTACTTC.